These T cell receptor beta chains were read from a single sample in a study of blood T cells in healthy people across ages. TCRdb independently ran MiXCR on the 5' RACE reads; one entry per CDR3 protein. The sample shows about 1,500,000 distinct CDR3 sequences, 28% of them seen only once. The sequenced sample was blood. The source of these receptors is a woman under 40 in good health. The CDR3 runs from the conserved cysteine through the conserved F or W. A D gene is named only where the DNA matches it firmly. Size tells how often a clone was seen (once, few, many) or the class of an expanded clone, and some rows leave it out.

d_gene	v_gene	abundance	j_gene	CDR3aa	CDR3nt
TRBD2	TRBV2	-	TRBJ2-3	CASRGTSGEDTQYF	TGTGCCAGCAGGGGGACTAGCGGTGAAGATACGCAGTATTTT
TRBD1	TRBV27	many	TRBJ2-5	CASSPRTGISQETQYF	TGTGCCAGCAGTCCGCGGACAGGGATATCCCAAGAGACCCAGTACTTC
TRBD1	TRBV20-1	many	TRBJ1-2	CSAWNRGNYGYTF	TGCAGTGCGTGGAACAGGGGAAACTATGGCTACACCTTC
-	TRBV28	-	TRBJ2-3	CASCPFSDTQYF	TGTGCCAGCTGCCCCTTTTCAGATACGCAGTATTTT
-	TRBV24-1	-	TRBJ2-1	CATSNLRGGSEQFF	TGTGCCACCAGTAACCTTAGGGGGGGCAGTGAGCAGTTCTTC
TRBD2	TRBV27	-	TRBJ2-2	CASKTSGKGGELFF	TGTGCCAGCAAGACTAGCGGGAAGGGCGGGGAGCTGTTTTTT
-	TRBV12-5	-	TRBJ1-5	CASGFQGLGNQPQHF	TGTGCTAGTGGTTTTCAGGGTTTGGGCAATCAGCCCCAGCATTTT
-	TRBV14	-	TRBJ1-1	CASSQVPGVGEAFF	TGTGCCAGCAGCCAAGTTCCAGGGGTGGGTGAAGCTTTCTTT
-	TRBV20-1	many	TRBJ2-1	CTTGAGTYNEQFF	TGCACCACCGGGGCGGGGACCTACAATGAGCAGTTCTTC
-	TRBV5-1	few	TRBJ1-6	CASSPIVSQGNNSPLHF	TGCGCCAGCAGCCCGATAGTTTCCCAGGGTAATAATTCACCCCTCCACTTT
TRBD2	TRBV7-6	-	TRBJ2-5	CASSLVTASGSFWQETQYF	TGTGCCAGCAGCTTAGTTACGGCTAGCGGGAGTTTTTGGCAAGAGACCCAGTACTTC
-	TRBV7-2	-	TRBJ2-3	CASSFTGATTDTQYF	TGTGCCAGCAGCTTCACCGGGGCTACCACAGATACGCAGTATTTT
TRBD1	TRBV5-1	many	TRBJ2-7	CASSFGSGGQGEQYF	TGCGCCAGCAGCTTCGGGTCAGGGGGTCAGGGCGAGCAGTACTTC
-	TRBV6-5	few	TRBJ1-5	CAAGPGDQPQHF	TGTGCCGCCGGCCCCGGCGATCAGCCCCAGCATTTT
TRBD2	TRBV12-3/TRBV12-4	many	TRBJ2-1	CASSSGGGRNEQFF	TGTGCCAGCAGTTCAGGCGGGGGTAGGAATGAGCAGTTCTTC
-	TRBV2	-	TRBJ2-1	CASKYFLNEQFF	TGTGCCAGCAAGTACTTCCTCAATGAGCAGTTCTTC
-	TRBV3-1	few	TRBJ1-2	CASSQGLRRYTF	TGTGCCAGCAGCCAAGGCTTACGACGCTACACCTTC
TRBD1	TRBV28	few	TRBJ1-4	CASSLYAGGGNEKLFF	TGTGCCAGCAGTTTATACGCAGGGGGAGGTAATGAAAAACTGTTTTTT
-	TRBV6-6	-	TRBJ2-1	CASSYSSTYNEQFF	TGTGCCAGCAGTTACTCGAGTACTTACAATGAGCAGTTCTTC
-	TRBV5-1	-	TRBJ2-5	CAISYLMLLVSYEHYF	TGCGCCATCAGCTATCTGATGTTACTAGTATCCTACGAGCACTACTTC
TRBD1	TRBV4-3	many	TRBJ2-7	CASSQETGAGTGVYEQYF	TGCGCCAGCAGCCAAGAAACTGGGGCCGGGACAGGGGTCTACGAGCAGTACTTC
-	TRBV12-3/TRBV12-4	few	TRBJ2-5	CASSLAGVNNEQYF	TGTGCCAGCAGTTTAGCGGGAGTAAACAATGAGCAGTACTTC
TRBD2	TRBV20-1	few	TRBJ2-5	CSAGVTSLNEQYF	TGCAGTGCTGGAGTGACTAGCTTGAATGAACAGTACTTC
-	TRBV7-2	few	TRBJ2-1	CASSPQIVYNEQFF	TGTGCCAGCAGCCCACAGATCGTCTACAATGAGCAGTTCTTC
-	TRBV5-1	-	TRBJ1-1	CASIEGLGTEAFF	TGCGCCAGCATCGAGGGGTTGGGCACTGAAGCTTTCTTT
-	TRBV4-1	-	TRBJ1-2	CASSQTSQNNYGYTF	TGCGCCAGCAGCCAAACGTCCCAAAATAACTATGGCTACACCTTC
-	TRBV11-2	once	TRBJ2-2	CASSTPSGPGELFF	TGTGCCAGCAGCACTCCCTCGGGGCCCGGGGAGCTGTTTTTT
-	TRBV12-3/TRBV12-4	-	TRBJ2-1	CASSSPTNKQFF	TGTGCCAGCAGTTCCCCAACCAATAAGCAGTTCTTC
TRBD1	TRBV12-3/TRBV12-4	many	TRBJ2-1	CASTGTGGEYEQFF	TGTGCCAGCACAGGGACAGGGGGCGAGTATGAGCAGTTCTTC
-	TRBV5-1	few	TRBJ1-4	CASSLAQGWEKLFF	TGTGCCAGCAGCTTAGCACAGGGTTGGGAAAAACTGTTTTTT
-	TRBV6-5	-	TRBJ1-1	CASRREIGTEAFF	TGTGCCAGCCGCAGGGAAATTGGCACTGAAGCTTTCTTT
TRBD2	TRBV6-4	-	TRBJ2-3	CASGPSGGAVNTQYF	TGTGCCAGCGGTCCTAGCGGGGGGGCCGTAAATACGCAGTATTTT
-	TRBV10-3	-	TRBJ2-1	CAITGDLGETQFF	TGTGCCATCACCGGGGACCTGGGGGAGACCCAGTTCTTC
TRBD1	TRBV7-9	-	TRBJ2-1	CASSLGQGVNNEQFF	TGTGCCAGCAGTTTGGGACAGGGGGTCAACAATGAGCAGTTCTTC
-	TRBV7-9	-	TRBJ2-7	CASSLRQESYEQYF	TGTGCCAGCAGCTTAAGACAGGAGTCCTACGAGCAGTACTTC
-	TRBV12-5	many	TRBJ2-1	CASGLVGEQFF	TGTGCTAGTGGTTTGGTCGGTGAGCAGTTCTTC
TRBD1	TRBV7-9	many	TRBJ2-3	CASSHDRGLGDTQYF	TGTGCCAGCAGCCACGACAGGGGGCTGGGAGATACGCAGTATTTT
TRBD1	TRBV7-2	-	TRBJ1-5	CVSSLGQGGQPQHF	TGTGTCAGCAGCTTAGGACAGGGCGGACAGCCCCAGCATTTT
-	TRBV5-1	-	TRBJ2-2	CASSFGAPDGELFF	TGCGCCAGCAGCTTTGGGGCCCCGGACGGGGAGCTGTTTTTT
-	TRBV11-2	many	TRBJ2-3	CASSSRGLARDNTQYF	TGTGCCAGCAGCTCCCGGGGGCTAGCTAGAGACAATACGCAGTATTTT
TRBD1	TRBV2	-	TRBJ1-2	CASSGLGTGALSYTF	TGTGCCAGCAGCGGTCTCGGGACAGGCGCCTTGAGCTACACCTTC
-	TRBV13	-	TRBJ2-5	CASSSRRGSSYEYF	TGTGCCAGCAGCTCCCGTAGGGGAAGCTCCTACGAGTACTTC
-	TRBV20-1	-	TRBJ2-7	CSARVGTANTGEQYF	TGCAGTGCTAGAGTTGGGACTGCCAATACGGGCGAGCAGTACTTC
-	TRBV29-1	few	TRBJ2-7	CSVQNFSGEQYF	TGCAGCGTCCAGAATTTCTCGGGCGAGCAGTACTTC
-	TRBV24-1	-	TRBJ2-7	CATSDSGGTYEQYF	TGTGCCACCAGTGATTCTGGCGGGACCTACGAGCAGTACTTC
-	TRBV19	few	TRBJ2-7	CASSVSGTHYEQYF	TGTGCCAGTAGTGTTTCCGGGACCCACTACGAGCAGTACTTC
-	TRBV28	few	TRBJ1-4	CASSLRRGRIEKLFF	TGTGCCAGCAGTTTAAGGCGGGGGCGGATAGAAAAACTGTTTTTT
TRBD2	TRBV20-1	-	TRBJ2-7	CSARDRASGTNNEQYF	TGCAGTGCTAGAGATAGGGCTAGCGGGACGAACAATGAGCAGTACTTC
TRBD1	TRBV12-3/TRBV12-4	few	TRBJ1-2	CASSLRTGGADGYTF	TGTGCCAGCAGTCTCAGGACAGGGGGAGCCGATGGCTACACCTTC
-	TRBV2	few	TRBJ2-1	CASSVRGEQFF	TGTGCCAGCAGTGTAAGGGGTGAGCAGTTCTTC
TRBD2	TRBV6-2/TRBV6-3	few	TRBJ2-7	CASSDTKPGLVTEQYF	TGTGCCAGCAGTGACACCAAGCCGGGACTAGTCACCGAGCAGTACTTC
-	TRBV20-1	few	TRBJ2-1	CSAGQDEISYNEQFF	TGCAGTGCTGGACAAGACGAAATTTCCTACAATGAGCAGTTCTTC
TRBD1	TRBV29-1	-	TRBJ1-4	CSTGQGATNEKLFF	TGCAGCACCGGACAGGGGGCAACTAATGAAAAACTGTTTTTT
-	TRBV11-2	few	TRBJ2-4	CASSSGFPAKNIQYF	TGTGCCAGCAGCTCAGGGTTCCCCGCCAAAAACATTCAGTACTTC
TRBD1	TRBV6-6	-	TRBJ1-5	CASRDRGGNQPLHF	TGTGCCAGCAGAGACAGGGGTGGCAATCAGCCCCTGCATTTT
TRBD2	TRBV20-1	many	TRBJ2-1	CSARLAGGGEQFF	TGCAGCGCCCGATTAGCGGGAGGGGGTGAGCAGTTCTTC
TRBD2	TRBV6-2/TRBV6-3	-	TRBJ2-5	CASSRGVLAGSTQYF	TGTGCCAGCAGCAGAGGAGTACTAGCGGGATCGACCCAGTACTTC
-	TRBV12-3/TRBV12-4	-	TRBJ1-2	CASTPGPANYGYTF	TGTGCCAGCACCCCGGGTCCCGCTAACTATGGCTACACCTTC
-	TRBV28	-	TRBJ1-5	CASSSQRGGTSNQPQHF	TGTGCCAGCAGTTCCCAGAGGGGGGGGACAAGCAATCAGCCCCAGCATTTT
-	TRBV2	-	TRBJ2-5	CASSDDGGQETQYF	TGTGCCAGCAGTGATGACGGGGGCCAAGAGACCCAGTACTTC